A selection of T cell receptor beta chains follows, all from one sample in a study of blood T cell repertoires in COVID-19. The protocol was immunoSEQ multiplex PCR, while the TCRdb copy is restricted to in-frame clones and leaves out a portion. Of roughly 64,000 clones listed, 70% to 90% are singletons. Sequenced sample: peripheral blood. All receptors derive from a man in his forties with acute or convalescent COVID-19. CDR3s include the opening cysteine and the closing phenylalanine or tryptophan. D genes are given only for firm matches. The size of a clone is reported for some rows only, either as once, few or many, or as a class for expanded clones.

>TRBV5-1|TRBD2|.|TRBJ2-7|14
TGCGCCAGCAGTCCCAGCGGGGGGGCTCGCGAGCAGTACTTC
CASSPSGGAREQYF
>TRBV9|TRBD1|.|TRBJ2-2|14
TGTGCCAGCAGCCAGGGGGCTTTTACTGGGGAGCTGTTTTTT
CASSQGAFTGELFF
>TRBV30|TRBD2|.|TRBJ2-3|16
TGTGCCTGGAGTGTACCGGGACTAGCGGACACAGATACGCAGTATTTT
CAWSVPGLADTDTQYF
>TRBV7-2|.|.|TRBJ1-1|11
TGTGCCAGCAGCCGGGGGTCTGAAGCTTTCTTT
CASSRGSEAFF
>TRBV5-6|.|.|TRBJ2-7|14
TGTGCCAGCAGGGTGGGCGGAGGACTTTTGGAGCAGTACTTC
CASRVGGGLLEQYF
>TRBV2|TRBD1|.|TRBJ1-2|18
TGTGCCAGCAGTGAGGACGGCGGGCTGGACAGGGTGGGACAGGGCTACACCTTC
CASSEDGGLDRVGQGYTF
>TRBV6-6|TRBD1|.|TRBJ1-1|16
TGTGCCAGCAGTATCCCACGGACAGGGAAAAAGACTGAAGCTTTCTTT
CASSIPRTGKKTEAFF
>TRBV5-4|.|.|TRBJ1-6|16
TGTGCCAGCAGTTTACCCGTCGTGGGAGGGAATTCACCCCTCCACTTT
CASSLPVVGGNSPLHF
>TRBV11-2|.|.|TRBJ1-2|15
TGTGCCAGCAGCCAGACGGGGGTTGGAGGCGATGGCTACACCTTC
CASSQTGVGGDGYTF
>TRBV6-5|.|.|TRBJ2-1|14
TGTGCCAGCAGTCCTGCGATCGCGGGCGGTGAGCAGTTCTTC
CASSPAIAGGEQFF
>TRBV4-1|.|.|TRBJ1-3|15
TGCGCCAGCAGCCAAGACAGGGTGAGGGGAAACACCATATATTTT
CASSQDRVRGNTIYF
>TRBV4-1|TRBD2|.|TRBJ2-5|17
TGCGCCAGCAGCCAAACGCGGAGCGGGGGCTTACAAGAGACCCAGTACTTC
CASSQTRSGGLQETQYF
>TRBV5-6|.|.|TRBJ2-1|12
TGTGCCAGCAGCCGACAGTACAATGAGCAGTTCTTC
CASSRQYNEQFF
>TRBV5-5|TRBD2|.|TRBJ2-5|16
TGTGCCAGCAGCCCCCATCCGGGTAGCGGGGGGGAGACCCAGTACTTC
CASSPHPGSGGETQYF
>TRBV5-1|.|once|TRBJ1-2|14
TGCGCCAGCAGCCTGAATAGCCCCAACTATGGCTACACCTTC
CASSLNSPNYGYTF
>TRBV4-2|TRBD1|.|TRBJ1-2|18
TGTGCCAGCAGTGGGAGTGGGGGGACAGGGGGCGCAAGGGATGGCTACACCTTC
CASSGSGGTGGARDGYTF
>TRBV25-1|TRBD1|.|TRBJ1-5|15
TGTGCCAGCAGTGAAGGGGACAGGGCGAGTCAGCCCCAGCATTTT
CASSEGDRASQPQHF
>TRBV6-5|.|once|TRBJ1-1|12
TGTGCCAGCAGTCTCCAGGGATTTTCGGCTTTCTTT
CASSLQGFSAFF
>TRBV5-1|.|.|TRBJ1-2|14
TGCGCCAGCAGCTTGGAACAGGGAAGTGATGGCTACACCTTC
CASSLEQGSDGYTF
>TRBV5-5|TRBD1|.|TRBJ1-3|15
TGTGCCAGCAGCTCCCGGACAGGCCTTGGAAACACCATATATTTT
CASSSRTGLGNTIYF
>TRBV2|TRBD2|once|TRBJ2-5|14
TGTGCCAGCTCGCGACGGGGGGTCTCAGAGACCCAGTACTTC
CASSRRGVSETQYF
>TRBV7-8|TRBD1|once|TRBJ2-5|17
TGTGCCAGCAGCTCCGACTGGACAGGGAGATTCCAAGAGACCCAGTACTTC
CASSSDWTGRFQETQYF
>TRBV3-1/TRBV3-2|.|.|TRBJ2-3|12
TGTGCCAGCAGCCAAGAGGGCTCTACGCAGTATTTT
CASSQEGSTQYF
>TRBV11-3|TRBD1|.|TRBJ2-3|12
TGTGCCAGCGGCAGGGGGCAAGACACGCAGTATTTT
CASGRGQDTQYF
>TRBV12-5|TRBD1|.|TRBJ2-7|15
TGTGCTAGTGGAACCGGACAGGGGTTACACTACGAGCAGTACTTC
CASGTGQGLHYEQYF
>TRBV6-5|.|.|TRBJ1-2|13
TGTGCCAGCAGTTACGGGCAGGGTCGAGGCTACACCTTC
CASSYGQGRGYTF
>TRBV7-2|.|.|TRBJ2-3|15
TGTGCCAGCAGCTTAGGAGGGCCCCCCAGAGATACGCAGTATTTT
CASSLGGPPRDTQYF
>TRBV3-1/TRBV3-2|.|few|TRBJ1-2|15
TGTGCCAGCAGCCGCCGAAGACAGGACAACTATGGCTACACCTTC
CASSRRRQDNYGYTF
>TRBV7-8|.|.|TRBJ2-1|14
TGTGCCAGCAGCTCCGAGTTTCTGCGCAATGAGCAGTTCTTC
CASSSEFLRNEQFF
>TRBV5-1|TRBD2|.|TRBJ2-3|14
TGCGCCTCTTCAGCGGGGGGCTTCACAGATACGCAGTATTTT
CASSAGGFTDTQYF
>TRBV4-1|TRBD1|.|TRBJ1-1|13
TGCGCCAGCAGCTACAGGGGAGGCACTGAAGCTTTCTTT
CASSYRGGTEAFF
>TRBV29-1|.|.|TRBJ1-1|12
TGCATCGGCGGTCCCGGGGGCACTGAAGCTTTCTTT
CIGGPGGTEAFF
>TRBV18|TRBD1|.|TRBJ2-7|15
TGTGCCAGCTCACCAGGGACAGGGGGCTACTACGAGCAGTACTTC
CASSPGTGGYYEQYF
>TRBV4-1|.|.|TRBJ1-2|15
TGCGCCAGCAGCCAAGATTTAGCAGTAGAAACTGGCTACACCTTC
CASSQDLAVETGYTF
>TRBV18|.|.|TRBJ1-2|13
TGTGCCAGCTCACCCGGGGAAAACTATGGCTACACCTTC
CASSPGENYGYTF
>TRBV29-1|.|.|TRBJ2-7|14
TGCAGCGTTGAACTGGCCTCCCCGACCTACGAGCAGTACTTC
CSVELASPTYEQYF
>TRBV5-1|.|.|TRBJ2-7|13
TGCGCCAGCAGCACCAGGGTTGACGACGAGCAGTACTTC
CASSTRVDDEQYF
>TRBV24-1|.|.|TRBJ1-3|13
TGTGCCACCAGGGGCAACAGGGGAAACACCATATATTTT
CATRGNRGNTIYF
>TRBV19|.|.|TRBJ2-3|14
TGTGCCAGTAGTACGACTGCTAGCACAGATACGCAGTATTTT
CASSTTASTDTQYF
>TRBV15|.|.|TRBJ1-2|13
TGTGCCACCAGCAGAGACCGGGGTTTTGGCTACACCTTC
CATSRDRGFGYTF
>TRBV5-8|TRBD1|.|TRBJ1-1|15
TGTGCCAGCAGCTTGACAGGGGGCTTGGGCACTGAAGCTTTCTTT
CASSLTGGLGTEAFF
>TRBV7-9|.|.|TRBJ1-1|15
TGTGCCAGCAGCTTAGGGAAGGGGCTCAACACTGAAGCTTTCTTT
CASSLGKGLNTEAFF